These 19 T cell receptor beta chains originate from one sample sequenced in a study of cytomegalovirus exposure and HLA in healthy donors. Primers: 60 Vbeta forward and 13 Jbeta reverse. The protocol was immunoSEQ multiplex PCR, while the TCRdb copy is restricted to in-frame clones and leaves out a portion. The table has some 110,000 clones, 60% to 80% seen once. The material sequenced was PBMCs. The receptors shown here come from a boy between 10 and 17 years old in good health and CMV-seronegative.

This chain connects TRBV21-1 to TRBJ1-5; the table gives TRBD1 as D, unverified against the DNA. TRBV21-1 is assigned pseudogene status. The CDR3 has 16 amino acids. The CDR3 nucleotides are TGTGCCAGCAGCACTCCCAGGGGCGATAGCAATCAGCCCCAGCATTTT. Its translation: CASSTPRGDSNQPQHF.

The chain recombines TRBV18 with TRBJ1-1; 8 nucleotides align to TRBD1. CDR1 and CDR2 from the germline V gene are KGHSH and LQKENI. The length of the CDR3 is 15 residues. The ends lost 1 base at V and 4 bases at J; junction bases unmatched: 5. In DNA form, the CDR3 reads TGTGCCAGCTCACCACGTCCCACAGGGGGCACTGAAGCTTTCTTT. Protein: CASSPRPTGGTEAFF.

A few counts support this clone. V and J are TRBV7-2 and TRBJ2-2; D gene ambiguous. From germline, CDR1 is SGHTA and CDR2 FQGNSA. The CDR3 covers 12 residues. The ends were cut back, 2 bases at V and 7 bases at J, with 5 bases in the middle. DNA of the CDR3: TGTGCCAGCAGCTTATTCGGCGGGGAGCTGTTTTTT. It codes for CASSLFGGELFF.

This chain links TRBV5-1 with TRBJ2-7; TRBD1 aligns across 11 bases. The CDR3 consists of 13 residues. Per germline, CDR1 SGHRS and CDR2 YFSETQ. The V gene end was trimmed by 2 bases and the J gene end by 9 bases; junction bases not matched to a gene: 4. The CDR3 nucleotides read TGCGCCAGCAGCTTATCCGGGACAGGGGGGCAGTACTTC. This translates into CASSLSGTGGQYF.

This clone showed up just a few times. The rearrangement joins TRBV29-1 to TRBJ2-4; the D is unclear. Trimming took 4 bases from V and 0 from J, leaving 10 bases between them. CDR1 is SQVTM and CDR2 is ANQGSEA in the germline V gene. The CDR3 runs 14 residues. The CDR3 sequence: CSVVGRLAKNIQYF. As DNA, the CDR3 is TGCAGCGTTGTGGGCAGATTAGCCAAAAACATTCAGTACTTC.

As to this clone: This CDR3 is missing its conserved last phenylalanine or tryptophan, likely due to a read error. The V gene is TRBV10-3, the J gene TRBJ1-1, with D unclear. Deletions cut 3 bases from V and 3 bases from J, with 5 bases between. Germline V gene sequence: CDR1 ENHRY, CDR2 SYGVKD. The CDR3 length is 12 residues. CDR3 sequence reads: CAISERDTEAFV. The CDR3 coding sequence is TGTGCCATCAGTGAACGGGACACTGAAGCTTTCGTT.

This clone showed up just a few times. This rearrangement joins TRBV5-1 to TRBJ1-4; 7 nucleotides line up with TRBD1. V gave up 3 bases and J gave up 3 bases; unmatched junction bases: 2. The CDR3 runs 14 residues. Germline V gives CDR1 SGHRS, CDR2 YFSETQ. The CDR3 here is CASSSGGPNEKLFF. The DNA for the CDR3 is TGCGCCAGCAGCTCAGGGGGACCTAATGAAAAACTGTTTTTT.

The count of this clone is one. The chain uses TRBV29-1 and TRBJ2-1, with D tentatively TRBD1 (5 bases). Germline CDR1 reads SQVTM; CDR2 reads ANQGSEA. The CDR3 consists of 11 residues. Trimming left V 8 bases short and J 7 bases short, with 12 bases between. The chain's CDR3 is CSHLQGNEQFF. The CDR3 DNA sequence: TGCAGCCACTTGCAGGGAAATGAGCAGTTCTTC.

Here the CDR3 reads CASGAGAEGTGELFF. In DNA, the CDR3 is TGTGCCAGCGGCGCGGGAGCCGAAGGGACCGGGGAGCTGTTTTTT. J is TRBJ2-2 and V is TRBV6-1, with TRBD2 matching over 7 bases. V dropped 8 bases and J dropped 5; count of bases not matched to a gene: 11. CDR3 length: 15 amino acids. In germline, CDR1 is MNHNS, CDR2 SASEGT.

The chain joins TRBV30 to TRBJ1-5; the D is unclear. The CDR3 is made up of 16 amino acids. Germline V CDR1 and CDR2: GTSNPN, SVGIG (reference sequence). V lost 4 bases and J 0 bases, leaving 16 bases between the germline ends. In DNA form, the CDR3 reads TGTGCCTGGACTCAGGCAGGAGACTATAGCAATCAGCCCCAGCATTTT. Translated: CAWTQAGDYSNQPQHF.

In regard to this clone: Other DNA sequences of this sample code for an identical CDR3. This rearrangement joins TRBV5-1 to TRBJ1-5; TRBD1 matches 8 bases. Germline V lookup: CDR1 SGHRS, CDR2 YFSETQ. This CDR3 comprises 15 residues. V gave up 0 bases and J gave up 2 bases; unmatched junction bases: 1. The CDR3 nucleotides read TGCGCCAGCAGCTTGGAGGGACAGGGCAATCAGCCCCAGCATTTT. Translating it yields CASSLEGQGNQPQHF.

The J gene is TRBJ2-7, the V gene TRBV5-6; tentatively, D is TRBD2 (5 bases). From germline, CDR1 is SGHDT and CDR2 YYEEEE. V was cut by 6 bases and J by 3 bases, with 16 bases left in between. This CDR3 has 14 amino acids. For the CDR3, the DNA is TGTGCCAGCACCCTGGCGGGCGTAAGCTACGAGCAGTACTTC. This sequence encodes CASTLAGVSYEQYF. Based on the CDR3 plus reference TRBV5-6 and TRBJ2-7, the full variable domain is DAGVTQSPTHLIKTRGQQVTLRCSPKSGHDTVSWYQQALGQGPQFIFQYYEEEERQRGNFPDRFSGHQFPNYSSELNVNALLLGDSALYLCASTLAGVSYEQYFGPGTRLTVT.

The rearrangement uses TRBV28 and TRBJ1-5; TRBD1 might be the D (6 bases). V lost 5 bases, J lost 3 bases, and 20 bases lay in between. From germline, CDR1 is MDHEN and CDR2 SYDVKM. The CDR3 loop spans 17 amino acids. CDR3 sequence: CASSPPAGRGDNQPQHF. CDR3 nucleotide sequence: TGTGCCAGCAGTCCACCCGCGGGGAGGGGGGACAATCAGCCCCAGCATTTT.

The genes are TRBV27 and TRBJ2-7, with TRBD2 as a possible D gene (5 bases). Germline V gene sequence: CDR1 MNHEY, CDR2 SMNVEV (reference sequence). The CDR3 is 14 residues long. V was pared by 0 bases and J by 0 bases, with 6 bases between. Here the CDR3 reads CASSLSGSSYEQYF. In DNA form, the CDR3 reads TGTGCCAGCAGTTTATCAGGGAGCTCCTACGAGCAGTACTTC.

This chain uses TRBV28 with TRBJ1-5; 8 bases fit TRBD1. There are 15 residues in the CDR3. Germline CDR1 reads MDHEN; CDR2 reads SYDVKM. V shed 5 bases and J 4 bases; nucleotides not matched to a gene: 7. CDR3 DNA: TGTGCCAGCAGTCTGGGGGGACAGGCAAATCAGCCCCAGCATTTT. It encodes CASSLGGQANQPQHF.

V usage is TRBV6-1 and J usage is TRBJ2-7, with D tentatively TRBD1 (6 bases). This CDR3 has 15 residues. Trimming took off 2 bases at V and 1 base at J, with 12 bases between the two ends. In germline, CDR1 is MNHNS, CDR2 SASEGT. The CDR3 DNA reads as TGTGCCAGCAGTGAACTTTCAGGGACATCCTACGAGCAGTACTTC. Translating gives CASSELSGTSYEQYF.

V usage is TRBV30 and J usage is TRBJ2-3; D unclear. V was cut by 2 bases and J by 2 bases, with 8 bases left in between. Per germline, CDR1 GTSNPN and CDR2 SVGIG (reference sequence). This CDR3 contains 13 residues. CDR3 DNA: TGTGCCTGGAGTACCGACTCCACAGATACGCAGTATTTT. It yields the protein CAWSTDSTDTQYF. The variable domain in full, with the rest retrieved from reference TRBV30 and TRBJ2-3, is SQTIHQWPATLVQPVGSPLSLECTVEGTSNPNLYWYRQAAGRGLQLLFYSVGIGQISSEVPQNLSASRPQDRQFILSSKKLLLSDSGFYLCAWSTDSTDTQYFGPGTRLTVL.

The gene calls are TRBV5-1 and TRBJ2-7, with TRBD2 identical over 7 bases. This CDR3 has 14 residues. Germline V lookup: CDR1 SGHRS, CDR2 YFSETQ. Trimming at V came to 6 bases and at J to 4 bases, leaving 10 bases not matched to a gene. The CDR3 loop reads CASTPSGKGYEQYF. The CDR3 coding sequence is TGCGCCAGCACCCCAAGCGGGAAAGGTTACGAGCAGTACTTC.

This clone was observed a handful of times. J is TRBJ2-7 and V is TRBV7-9, with 14 bases lining up with TRBD2. The CDR3 is 17 residues long. The germline V gene encodes CDR1 SEHNR and CDR2 FQNEAQ (reference sequence). The ends lost 0 bases at V and 3 bases at J; junction bases unmatched: 4. CDR3 in amino acids: CASSLAGGLAGVYEQYF. DNA of the CDR3: TGTGCCAGCAGCTTAGCAGGGGGACTAGCGGGAGTCTACGAGCAGTACTTC.